Following are 21 T cell receptor beta chains from one sample sequenced in a study of CD8 T cells in ankylosing spondylitis. TCRdb used MiXCR to reprocess the 5' RACE reads, holding one entry per CDR3 protein. The sample records about 360,000 distinct CDR3 sequences, roughly 20% being singletons. The sample consisted of blood, either unsorted or a sorted T cell fraction (not recorded which). The receptor set was obtained from a male donor with ankylosing spondylitis or in good health (not recorded which).

This chain links TRBV19 with TRBJ2-7; tentative D call: TRBD2 (6 bases). The germline gives CDR1 LNHDA, CDR2 SQIVND (reference sequence). This CDR3 has 16 residues. Between the trimmed V and J ends, which lost 7 bases and 4 bases, there was a span of 23 bases. The CDR3 here is CASTDRYGTGDYEQYF. The CDR3 region has the DNA TGTGCCAGTACCGACCGATACGGGACTGGGGATTACGAGCAGTACTTC.

V gene TRBV15 combines with J gene TRBJ1-1; no clear D gene. Trimming shortened V by 0 bases and J by 2 bases, and 7 bases separated the two germline ends. The CDR3 has 14 residues. The germline V gene encodes CDR1 LNHNV and CDR2 YYDKDF (reference sequence). CDR3 in amino acids: CATSRDRHNTEAFF. The DNA for the CDR3 is TGTGCCACCAGCAGAGATAGGCACAACACTGAAGCTTTCTTT.

The chain joins TRBV10-3 to TRBJ2-3; 7 nucleotides match TRBD1. The CDR3 contains 15 residues. Germline values: CDR1 ENHRY, CDR2 SYGVKD. V lost 4 bases to trimming and J lost 6 bases; unmatched junction nucleotides: 10. In DNA, the CDR3 is TGTGCCATCAGTGGTACAGACAGGGTCGGGGATACGCAGTATTTT. Amino acids: CAISGTDRVGDTQYF.

The chain combines TRBV2 with TRBJ2-7; 7 bases are a match to TRBD2. The V gene end was trimmed by 3 bases and the J gene end by 0 bases; junction bases not matched to a gene: 8. Germline-derived CDR1 and CDR2 are SNHLY and FYNNEI. This CDR3 comprises 16 residues. Here the CDR3 reads CASSEPRAGNSYEQYF. The CDR3 DNA is TGTGCCAGCAGTGAGCCCAGAGCGGGGAACTCCTACGAGCAGTACTTC.

The chain joins TRBV10-1 to TRBJ2-7, with a tentative D call TRBD1 (5 bases). CDR1 is WNHNN, CDR2 SYGVQD, per germline (reference sequence). The length of the CDR3 is 15 residues. With 2 bases removed from V and 1 base from J, the gap between germline ends came to 12 bases. CDR3 sequence (DNA): TGCGCCAGCAGTGAGACAGGTTCGCAATCCTACGAGCAGTACTTC. Its translation: CASSETGSQSYEQYF.

The chain recombines TRBV7-2 with TRBJ2-3; tentatively, D is TRBD1 (6 bases). Per the germline V gene, CDR1 is SGHTA and CDR2 is FQGNSA. V was pared by 1 base and J by 0 bases, with 14 bases between. The CDR3 totals 17 residues. As DNA, the CDR3 is TGTGCCAGCAGCTTAGTTCCCCCGGGACACAGCACAGATACGCAGTATTTT. It encodes CASSLVPPGHSTDTQYF. Drawing the rest from reference TRBV7-2 and TRBJ2-3, the complete variable domain is GAGVSQSPSNKVTEKGKDVELRCDPISGHTALYWYRQSLGQGLEFLIYFQGNSAPDKSGLPSDRFSAERTGGSVSTLTIQRTQQEDSAVYLCASSLVPPGHSTDTQYFGPGTRLTVL.

V usage is TRBV29-1 and J usage is TRBJ2-1; 7 bases line up with TRBD2. The J segment lost 8 bases and the V segment lost 7 bases, leaving 11 bases of the junction unmatched. Germline-derived CDR1 and CDR2 are SQVTM and ANQGSEA. This CDR3 contains 13 residues. Written as DNA, the CDR3 is TGCAGCGGACTTGGCGGGGGTGTATATGAGCAGTTCTTC. This codes for CSGLGGGVYEQFF.

This rearrangement joins TRBV7-9 to TRBJ1-4; no clear D gene. CDR1 is SEHNR and CDR2 is FQNEAQ in the germline V gene (reference sequence). V was shortened by 3 bases and J by 0 bases, with 8 bases between the two germline ends. The length of the CDR3 is 15 residues. The chain's CDR3 is CASSLVGPTNEKLFF. CDR3 DNA sequence: TGTGCCAGCAGCTTGGTCGGGCCAACTAATGAAAAACTGTTTTTT.

In this sample, this clonotype turned up a few times. The gene calls are TRBV5-6 and TRBJ2-1; 9 bases are shared with TRBD2. Germline assignment: CDR1 SGHDT and CDR2 YYEEEE. This CDR3 region has 17 residues. V was pared by 1 base and J by 6 bases, with 11 bases of the junction left unmatched. This chain's CDR3 is CASSLSRSGLASNEQFF. The CDR3 DNA is TGTGCCAGCAGCTTGTCGAGGTCGGGACTAGCTAGCAATGAGCAGTTCTTC.

The chain uses TRBV15 and TRBJ2-5, with no clear D. Trimming removed 8 bases at V and 4 bases at J, with 20 bases between. Per the germline V gene, CDR1 is LNHNV and CDR2 is YYDKDF (reference sequence). The CDR3 covers 15 residues. CDR3 coding DNA: TGTGCCACCTACCACGAACGGGTCCGTGGAGAGACCCAGTACTTC. This translates into CATYHERVRGETQYF.

J is TRBJ2-7 and V is TRBV7-9; D is ambiguous. The germline V gene encodes CDR1 SEHNR and CDR2 FQNEAQ (reference sequence). The CDR3 runs 14 residues. The V and J ends lost 5 bases and 1 base respectively, with 12 bases between them. CDR3 sequence reads: CASSPNWASYEQYF. The DNA of the CDR3 is TGTGCCAGCAGCCCAAACTGGGCTTCCTACGAGCAGTACTTC.

This clonotype was counted between two and nine times. This chain joins TRBV20-1 and TRBJ2-2; D ambiguous. The CDR3 runs to 12 residues. The germline CDR1 and CDR2 sequences are DFQATT and SNEGSKA (reference sequence). V dropped 1 base and J dropped 4 bases, with 4 bases sitting between them. The CDR3 DNA sequence: TGCAGTGCTAGAGGGGCCACCGGGGAGCTGTTTTTT. Amino acid sequence: CSARGATGELFF.

The genes are TRBV2 and TRBJ2-3; D may be TRBD2 (7 bases). Per the germline V gene, CDR1 is SNHLY and CDR2 is FYNNEI. This CDR3 is built from 14 residues. V lost 11 bases and J 2 bases, leaving 17 bases between the germline ends. The CDR3 coding sequence is TGTGCCTCCAAGGGGGAGGGATACACAGATACGCAGTATTTT. Translated, it gives CASKGEGYTDTQYF.

This clonotype was counted many times. The chain has TRBV20-1 and TRBJ2-5; D might be TRBD1 (7 bases). Trimming shortened V by 0 bases and J by 3 bases, and 20 bases separated the two germline ends. Germline V gene data show CDR1 as DFQATT and CDR2 as SNEGSKA (reference sequence). This CDR3 contains 17 residues. Here the CDR3 DNA reads TGCAGTGCTAGAGATCTCGACAGGGCAGGAGGGAAAGAGACCCAGTACTTC. Its translation is CSARDLDRAGGKETQYF.

V gene TRBV20-1 combines with J gene TRBJ2-7; D not certain. Germline CDR1 DFQATT, CDR2 SNEGSKA (reference sequence). The CDR3 spans 12 residues. V was clipped by 3 bases and J by 2 bases, with 8 bases between them. CDR3 nucleotides: TGCAGTGCTAGGTTTAGCCCCTACGAGCAGTACTTC. The encoded protein is CSARFSPYEQYF.

With respect to this clonotype: The junction departs from the called germline gene at one end, perhaps through a read error. The genes are TRBV12-3 or TRBV12-4 and TRBJ2-7; D is undetermined. The CDR3 is made up of 14 amino acids. CDR3 in amino acids: CASNLAGSSYEQYF. The CDR3 DNA follows: TGTGCCAGCAATTTAGCAGGCAGCTCCTACGAGCAGTACTTC.

This clonotype has just a few counts. The chain couples TRBV28 to TRBJ1-5, with D uncertain. Germline V lookup: CDR1 MDHEN, CDR2 SYDVKM. V was pared by 2 bases and J by 9 bases, with 11 bases between. The CDR3 extends over 13 amino acids. The CDR3 nucleotides read TGTGCCAGCAGTTTAACGCTGTTGCGGCCCCAGCATTTT. This gives the protein CASSLTLLRPQHF.

This clonotype was counted a few times. V gene TRBV28 combines with J gene TRBJ2-5, with D possibly matching TRBD1 (6 bases). This CDR3 comprises 14 residues. Trimming stripped 4 bases from V and 5 bases from J, with 14 bases between. CDR1 is MDHEN, CDR2 SYDVKM, per germline. Here the CDR3 DNA reads TGTGCCAGCAGTTGGGACATCAGGTCGGAGACCCAGTACTTC. Amino acid sequence: CASSWDIRSETQYF.

The chain has TRBV5-6 and TRBJ2-1; D unresolved. Between the trimmed V and J ends, which lost 4 bases and 8 bases, there was a span of 13 bases. In germline, CDR1 is SGHDT, CDR2 YYEEEE. This CDR3 has 13 residues. In nucleotides, the CDR3 is TGTGCCAGCAGCCCCTCGTGGGGTTATGAGCAGTTCTTC. Its translation: CASSPSWGYEQFF.

The rearrangement joins TRBV10-3 to TRBJ2-7; D not resolved. The V end was cut by 0 bases, the J end by 7 bases, with 13 bases between. Germline V CDR1 and CDR2: ENHRY, SYGVKD. This CDR3 has 14 residues. CDR3 DNA: TGTGCCATCAGTGAGTCGAATGGGCGCCAGGAGCAGTACTTC. It is translated as CAISESNGRQEQYF.

A few counts support this clonotype. This chain links TRBV7-9 with TRBJ2-1; D not resolved. Trimming pared 3 bases from V and 8 bases from J, leaving 14 bases between. CDR1 and CDR2 from the germline V gene are SEHNR and FQNEAQ (reference sequence). The CDR3 sequence is 14 residues long. The CDR3 loop is CASSFKRSPDEQFF. In DNA form, the CDR3 reads TGTGCCAGCAGCTTCAAGCGTTCTCCGGATGAGCAGTTCTTC.